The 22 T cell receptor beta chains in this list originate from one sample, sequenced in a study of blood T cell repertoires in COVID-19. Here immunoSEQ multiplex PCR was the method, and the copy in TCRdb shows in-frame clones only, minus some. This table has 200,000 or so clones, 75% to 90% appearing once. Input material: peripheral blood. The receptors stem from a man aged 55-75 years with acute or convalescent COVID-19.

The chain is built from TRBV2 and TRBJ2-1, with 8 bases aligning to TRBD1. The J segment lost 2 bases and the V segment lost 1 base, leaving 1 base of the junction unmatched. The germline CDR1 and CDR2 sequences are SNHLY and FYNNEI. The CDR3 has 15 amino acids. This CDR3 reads CASSEGQGPYNEQFF. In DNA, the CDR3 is TGTGCCAGCAGTGAAGGACAGGGGCCCTACAATGAGCAGTTCTTC.

CDR3 sequence reads: CASTPSREAYTF. The CDR3 nucleotides read TGTGCCAGCACCCCCTCGAGGGAGGCCTACACCTTC. The chain employs TRBV7-9 and TRBJ1-2; D not certain. Trimming removed 7 bases from V and 10 bases from J, with 16 bases in between. CDR1 and CDR2 (germline): SEHNR, FQNEAQ (reference sequence). The CDR3 length is 12 residues.

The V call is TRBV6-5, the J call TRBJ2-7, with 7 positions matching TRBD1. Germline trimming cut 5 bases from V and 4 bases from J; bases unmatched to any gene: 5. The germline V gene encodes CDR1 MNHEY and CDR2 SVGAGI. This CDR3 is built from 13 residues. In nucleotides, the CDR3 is TGTGCCAGCAGTAGGGGGCGGTGGTACGAGCAGTACTTC. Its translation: CASSRGRWYEQYF.

The CDR3 DNA follows: TGTGCCAGCAGCTTACAGGGGGGCGCAGTCCACGAGCAGTACTTC. Translating gives CASSLQGGAVHEQYF. The chain has TRBV11-2 and TRBJ2-7; D may be TRBD1 (7 bases). This CDR3 contains 15 residues. Germline V lookup: CDR1 SGHAT, CDR2 FQNNGV. Between the trimmed V and J ends, which lost 2 bases and 5 bases, there was a span of 16 bases.

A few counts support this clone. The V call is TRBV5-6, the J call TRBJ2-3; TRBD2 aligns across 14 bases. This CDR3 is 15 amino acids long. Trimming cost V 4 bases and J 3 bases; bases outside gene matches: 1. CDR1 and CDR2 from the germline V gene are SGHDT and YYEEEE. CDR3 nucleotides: TGTGCCAGCAGCCGGACTAGCGGGAGGACAGATACGCAGTATTTT. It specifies CASSRTSGRTDTQYF.

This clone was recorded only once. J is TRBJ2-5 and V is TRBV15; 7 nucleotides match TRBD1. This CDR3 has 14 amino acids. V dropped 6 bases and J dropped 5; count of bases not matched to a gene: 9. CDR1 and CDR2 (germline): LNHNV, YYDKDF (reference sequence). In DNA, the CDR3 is TGTGCCACCAGTATAGGACAGGATAAGGAGACCCAGTACTTC. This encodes CATSIGQDKETQYF.

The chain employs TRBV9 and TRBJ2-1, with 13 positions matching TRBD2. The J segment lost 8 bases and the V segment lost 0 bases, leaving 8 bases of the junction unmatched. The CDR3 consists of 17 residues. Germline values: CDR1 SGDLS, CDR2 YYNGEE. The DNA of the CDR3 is TGTGCCAGCAGCGTAGTACTAGCGGGAGGGCCAAATCATGAGCAGTTCTTC. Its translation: CASSVVLAGGPNHEQFF.

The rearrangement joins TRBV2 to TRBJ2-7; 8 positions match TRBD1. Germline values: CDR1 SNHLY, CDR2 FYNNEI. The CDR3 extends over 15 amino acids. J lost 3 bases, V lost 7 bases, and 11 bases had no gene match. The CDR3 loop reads CASTLPGTGDYEQYF. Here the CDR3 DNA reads TGTGCCAGCACTCTCCCAGGGACAGGAGACTACGAGCAGTACTTC.

The CDR3 is CASSSTSGTSSYEQYF. The CDR3 coding sequence is TGTGCCAGCAGCTCCACTAGCGGGACGAGCTCCTACGAGCAGTACTTC. The J gene is TRBJ2-7, the V gene TRBV7-6, with 10 bases that match TRBD2. Germline values: CDR1 SGHVS, CDR2 FNYEAQ. The CDR3 runs to 16 residues. V trimming: 4 bases; J trimming: 0 bases; junction bases outside the gene matches: 6.

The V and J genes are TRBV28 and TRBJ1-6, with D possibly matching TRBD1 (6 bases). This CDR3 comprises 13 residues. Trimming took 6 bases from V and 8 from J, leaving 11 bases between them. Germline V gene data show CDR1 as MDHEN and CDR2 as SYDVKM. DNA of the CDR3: TGTGCCAGCAGCACAGGGTACGATTCACCCCTCCACTTT. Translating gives CASSTGYDSPLHF.

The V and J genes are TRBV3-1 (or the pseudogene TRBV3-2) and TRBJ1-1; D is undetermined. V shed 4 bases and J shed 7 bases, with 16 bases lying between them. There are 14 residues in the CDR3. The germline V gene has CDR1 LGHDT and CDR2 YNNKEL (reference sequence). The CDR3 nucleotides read TGTGCCAGCAGCCTTGGAACGGGGAAAGATGAAGCTTTCTTT. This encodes CASSLGTGKDEAFF.

CDR3: CSASTGGLTDTQYF. The CDR3 coding sequence is TGCAGTGCTAGTACAGGGGGCCTCACAGATACGCAGTATTTT. This chain joins TRBV20-1 and TRBJ2-3; 9 nucleotides match TRBD1. Germline-derived CDR1 and CDR2 are DFQATT and SNEGSKA (reference sequence). Germline trimming cut 3 bases from V and 2 bases from J; bases unmatched to any gene: 3. The CDR3 runs 14 residues.

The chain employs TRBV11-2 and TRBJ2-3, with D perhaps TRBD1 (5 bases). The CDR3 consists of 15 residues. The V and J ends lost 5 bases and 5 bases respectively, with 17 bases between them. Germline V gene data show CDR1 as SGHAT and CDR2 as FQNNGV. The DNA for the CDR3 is TGTGCCAGCAGCCGCGAAGGGGCGCAGGGAGATACGCAGTATTTT. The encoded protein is CASSREGAQGDTQYF.

The CDR3, as DNA: TGTGCCAGCAGTCGTGAACTAGCGGGAGTGGGTACCGGGGAGCTGTTTTTT. Protein sequence: CASSRELAGVGTGELFF. J is TRBJ2-2 and V is TRBV27; 11 nucleotides line up with TRBD2. The CDR3 runs to 17 residues. Germline CDR1 and CDR2: MNHEY and SMNVEV (reference sequence). V shed 5 bases and J 5 bases; nucleotides not matched to a gene: 10.

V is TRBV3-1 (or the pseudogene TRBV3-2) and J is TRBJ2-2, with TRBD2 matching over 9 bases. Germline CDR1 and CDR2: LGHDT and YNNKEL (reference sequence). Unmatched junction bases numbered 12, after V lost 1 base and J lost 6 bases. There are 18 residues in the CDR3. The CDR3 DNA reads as TGTGCCAGCAGCCAAGGGTTCTTCTTAGCGGGAGTGTCCGGGGAGCTGTTTTTT. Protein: CASSQGFFLAGVSGELFF.

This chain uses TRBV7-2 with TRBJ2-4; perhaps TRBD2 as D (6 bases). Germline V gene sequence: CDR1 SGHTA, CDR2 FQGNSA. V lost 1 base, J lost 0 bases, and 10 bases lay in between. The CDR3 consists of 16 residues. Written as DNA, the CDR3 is TGTGCCAGCAGCTTAGGCGGGACCCCAGCCAAAAACATTCAGTACTTC. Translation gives CASSLGGTPAKNIQYF.

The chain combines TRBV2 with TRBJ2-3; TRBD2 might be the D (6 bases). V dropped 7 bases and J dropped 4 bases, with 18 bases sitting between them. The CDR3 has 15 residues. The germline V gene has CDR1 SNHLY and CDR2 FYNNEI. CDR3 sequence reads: CASTRDSQLSDTQYF. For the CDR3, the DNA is TGTGCCAGCACCCGGGACTCCCAATTGTCAGATACGCAGTATTTT.

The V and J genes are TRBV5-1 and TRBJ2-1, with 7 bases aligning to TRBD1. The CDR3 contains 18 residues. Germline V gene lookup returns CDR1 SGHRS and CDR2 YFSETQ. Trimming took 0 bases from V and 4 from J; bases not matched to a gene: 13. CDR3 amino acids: CASSLEHRGQAKYNEQFF. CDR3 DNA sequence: TGCGCCAGCAGCTTGGAACACAGAGGACAGGCCAAATACAATGAGCAGTTCTTC.

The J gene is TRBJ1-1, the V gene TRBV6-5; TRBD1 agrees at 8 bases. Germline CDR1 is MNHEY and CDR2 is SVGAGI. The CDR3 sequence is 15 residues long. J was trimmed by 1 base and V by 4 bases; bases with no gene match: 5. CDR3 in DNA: TGTGCCAGCAGTTCGGGACAGGCCACGAACACTGAAGCTTTCTTT. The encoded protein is CASSSGQATNTEAFF.

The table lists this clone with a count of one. The CDR3 spells CASSPGASGSNNEQFF. CDR3 in DNA: TGTGCCAGCAGCCCCGGAGCTAGCGGGAGCAACAATGAGCAGTTCTTC. This chain connects TRBV6-2 or TRBV6-3 to TRBJ2-1; 10 bases map to TRBD2. The CDR3 is 16 residues long. The V gene's germline CDR1 is MNHEY and CDR2 SVGEGT. J lost 5 bases, V lost 6 bases, and 10 bases had no gene match.

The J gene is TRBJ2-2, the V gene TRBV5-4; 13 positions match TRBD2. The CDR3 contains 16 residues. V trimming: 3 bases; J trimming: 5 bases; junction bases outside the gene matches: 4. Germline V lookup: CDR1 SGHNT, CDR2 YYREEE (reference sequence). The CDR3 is CASSSGLAGETGELFF. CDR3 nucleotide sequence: TGTGCCAGCAGCTCCGGACTAGCGGGAGAAACCGGGGAGCTGTTTTTT.

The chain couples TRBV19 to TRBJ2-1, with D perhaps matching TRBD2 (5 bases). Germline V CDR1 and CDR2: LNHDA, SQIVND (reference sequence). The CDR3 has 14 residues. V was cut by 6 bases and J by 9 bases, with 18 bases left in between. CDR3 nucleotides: TGTGCCAGTAGCTCGTCGGGGTCGGCCGCTGAGCAGTTCTTC. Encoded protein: CASSSSGSAAEQFF.